What follows are 7 T cell receptor beta chains derived from one specimen sequenced in a study of OX40 agonist ivuxolimab in advanced cancers. The protocol was immunoSEQ multiplex PCR, while the TCRdb copy is restricted to in-frame clones and leaves out a portion. The sample records under 85,000 clones, about nine tenths being singletons. The starting material was CD4+ or CD8+ T cells sorted from blood, obtained in a trial of the OX40 agonist ivuxolimab. These receptors were collected from an adult with an advanced solid tumor such as melanoma, head and neck, liver or kidney cancer.

V is TRBV10-3 and J is TRBJ1-1; D possibly corresponds to TRBD1 (6 bases). CDR3 length: 15 amino acids. V lost 4 bases and J lost 1, with 13 bases in between. Germline V CDR1 and CDR2: ENHRY, SYGVKD. The CDR3 DNA follows: TGTGCCATCAGTGTAGACAGGCTCTCGAACACTGAAGCTTTCTTT. It specifies CAISVDRLSNTEAFF.

This clone came up a few times. The rearrangement uses TRBV5-1 and TRBJ2-4; 8 bases align to TRBD1. This CDR3 region has 18 residues. V gave up 0 bases and J gave up 0 bases; unmatched junction bases: 8. CDR1 and CDR2 from the germline V gene are SGHRS and YFSETQ. CDR3 sequence reads: CASSLEAGGFLAKNIQYF. In DNA, the CDR3 is TGCGCCAGCAGCTTGGAGGCAGGGGGCTTTTTAGCCAAAAACATTCAGTACTTC.

V and J are TRBV5-6 and TRBJ1-4, with 10 bases that match TRBD1. The germline gives CDR1 SGHDT, CDR2 YYEEEE. V gave up 5 bases and J gave up 6 bases; unmatched junction bases: 4. This CDR3 is built from 14 residues. CDR3 DNA: TGTGCCAGCAGGTTTGACAGGGGGCATGAAAAACTGTTTTTT. Translated, it gives CASRFDRGHEKLFF. Full variable domain (rest looked up from reference TRBV5-6 and TRBJ1-4): DAGVTQSPTHLIKTRGQQVTLRCSPKSGHDTVSWYQQALGQGPQFIFQYYEEEERQRGNFPDRFSGHQFPNYSSELNVNALLLGDSALYLCASRFDRGHEKLFFGSGTQLSVL.

The V gene is TRBV7-3, the J gene TRBJ2-3, with D possibly matching TRBD2 (6 bases). This CDR3 contains 14 residues. Germline assignment: CDR1 SGHTA and CDR2 FQGTGA. Between the trimmed V and J ends, which lost 4 bases and 2 bases, there was a span of 10 bases. This CDR3 reads CASSSGGPTDTQYF. CDR3 DNA sequence: TGTGCCAGCAGCTCTGGAGGGCCCACAGATACGCAGTATTTT.

V and J are TRBV29-1 and TRBJ1-1; tentative D call: TRBD1 (5 bases). Deletions cut 7 bases from V and 5 bases from J, with 17 bases between. Per germline, CDR1 SQVTM and CDR2 ANQGSEA. The CDR3 loop spans 13 amino acids. As DNA, the CDR3 is TGCAGCGCCCAGCGGGACGATGGGACTGAAGCTTTCTTT. Its protein is CSAQRDDGTEAFF.

This clone showed up just a few times. J is TRBJ1-2 and V is TRBV2; unclear D gene. The CDR3 is 13 residues long. Per germline, CDR1 SNHLY and CDR2 FYNNEI. Trimming took off 8 bases at V and 0 bases at J, with 10 bases between the two ends. The CDR3 sequence is CASRLQPNYGYTF. As DNA, the CDR3 is TGTGCCAGCCGACTTCAGCCTAACTATGGCTACACCTTC.

The rearrangement joins TRBV5-1 to TRBJ1-1; TRBD1 matches at 9 bases. Germline loops: CDR1 SGHRS, CDR2 YFSETQ. With V trimmed by 3 bases and J by 10 bases, 7 bases remained unmatched. This CDR3 is built from 13 residues. This CDR3 reads CASSYTGTGRAFF. Here the CDR3 DNA reads TGCGCCAGCAGCTATACCGGGACAGGGCGAGCTTTCTTT.